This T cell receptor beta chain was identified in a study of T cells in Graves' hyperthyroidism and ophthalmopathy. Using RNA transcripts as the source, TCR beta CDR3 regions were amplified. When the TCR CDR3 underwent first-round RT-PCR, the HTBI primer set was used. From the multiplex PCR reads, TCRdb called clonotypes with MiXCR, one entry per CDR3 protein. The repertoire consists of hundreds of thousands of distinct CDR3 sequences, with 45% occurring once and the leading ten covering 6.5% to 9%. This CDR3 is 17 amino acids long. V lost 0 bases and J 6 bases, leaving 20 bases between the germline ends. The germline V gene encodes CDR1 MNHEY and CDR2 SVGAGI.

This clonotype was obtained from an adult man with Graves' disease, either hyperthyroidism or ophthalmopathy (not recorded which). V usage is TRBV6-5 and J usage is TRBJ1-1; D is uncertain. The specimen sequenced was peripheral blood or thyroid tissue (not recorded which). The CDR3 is CASSYSILDPGSSEAFF. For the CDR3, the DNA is TGTGCCAGCAGTTACTCGATTTTGGATCCTGGTAGCTCTGAAGCTTTCTTT.